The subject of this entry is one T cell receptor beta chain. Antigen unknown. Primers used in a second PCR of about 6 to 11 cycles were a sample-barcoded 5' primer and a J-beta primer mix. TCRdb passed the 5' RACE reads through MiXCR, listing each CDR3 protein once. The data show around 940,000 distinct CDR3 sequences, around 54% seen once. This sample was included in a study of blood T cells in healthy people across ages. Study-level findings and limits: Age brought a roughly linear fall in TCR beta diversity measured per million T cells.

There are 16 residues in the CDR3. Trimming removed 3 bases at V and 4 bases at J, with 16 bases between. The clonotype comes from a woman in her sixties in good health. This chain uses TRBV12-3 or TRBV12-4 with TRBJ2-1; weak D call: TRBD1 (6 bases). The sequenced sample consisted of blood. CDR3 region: CASSLLRQVFYNEQFF. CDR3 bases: TGTGCCAGCAGTTTGCTAAGACAGGTTTTTTACAATGAGCAGTTCTTC.